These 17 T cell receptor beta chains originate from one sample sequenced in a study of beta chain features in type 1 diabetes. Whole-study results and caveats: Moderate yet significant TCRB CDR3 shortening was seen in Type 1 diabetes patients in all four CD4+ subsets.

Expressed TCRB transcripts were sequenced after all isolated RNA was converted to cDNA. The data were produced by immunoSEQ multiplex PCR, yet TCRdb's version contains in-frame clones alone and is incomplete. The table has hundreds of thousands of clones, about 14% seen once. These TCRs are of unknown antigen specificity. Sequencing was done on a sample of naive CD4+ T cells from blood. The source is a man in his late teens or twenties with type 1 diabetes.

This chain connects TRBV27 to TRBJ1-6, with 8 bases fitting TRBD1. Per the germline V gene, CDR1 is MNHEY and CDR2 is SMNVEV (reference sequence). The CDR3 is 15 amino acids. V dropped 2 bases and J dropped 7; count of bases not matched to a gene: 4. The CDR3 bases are TGTGCCAGCAGTTTAGTAGGACAGGGAAATTCACCCCTCCACTTT. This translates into CASSLVGQGNSPLHF.

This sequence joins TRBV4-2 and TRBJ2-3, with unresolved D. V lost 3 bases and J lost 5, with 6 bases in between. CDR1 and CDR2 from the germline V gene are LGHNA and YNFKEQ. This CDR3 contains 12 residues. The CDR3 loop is CASSQERDTQYF. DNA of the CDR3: TGTGCCAGCAGCCAGGAGAGAGATACGCAGTATTTT.

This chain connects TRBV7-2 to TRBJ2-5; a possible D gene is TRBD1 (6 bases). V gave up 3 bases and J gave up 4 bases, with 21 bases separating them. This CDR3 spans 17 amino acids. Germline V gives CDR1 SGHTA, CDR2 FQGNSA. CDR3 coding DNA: TGTGCCAGCAGCTTCGCAACAGGGTCAAGCTGGGGAGAGACCCAGTACTTC. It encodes CASSFATGSSWGETQYF. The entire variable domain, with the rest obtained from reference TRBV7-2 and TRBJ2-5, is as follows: GAGVSQSPSNKVTEKGKDVELRCDPISGHTALYWYRQSLGQGLEFLIYFQGNSAPDKSGLPSDRFSAERTGGSVSTLTIQRTQQEDSAVYLCASSFATGSSWGETQYFGPGTRLLVL.

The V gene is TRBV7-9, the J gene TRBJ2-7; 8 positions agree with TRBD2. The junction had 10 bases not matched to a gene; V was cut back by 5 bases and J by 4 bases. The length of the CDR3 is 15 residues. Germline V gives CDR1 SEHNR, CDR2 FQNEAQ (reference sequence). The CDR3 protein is CASSPRPAGVYEQYF. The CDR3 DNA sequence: TGTGCCAGCAGCCCACGTCCAGCGGGAGTTTACGAGCAGTACTTC.

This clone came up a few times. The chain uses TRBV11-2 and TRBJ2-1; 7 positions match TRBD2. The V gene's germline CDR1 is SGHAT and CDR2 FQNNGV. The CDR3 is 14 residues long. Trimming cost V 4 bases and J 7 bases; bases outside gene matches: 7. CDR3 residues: CASSSPGRMNEQFF. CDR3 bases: TGTGCCAGCAGCTCGCCCGGGAGGATGAATGAGCAGTTCTTC.

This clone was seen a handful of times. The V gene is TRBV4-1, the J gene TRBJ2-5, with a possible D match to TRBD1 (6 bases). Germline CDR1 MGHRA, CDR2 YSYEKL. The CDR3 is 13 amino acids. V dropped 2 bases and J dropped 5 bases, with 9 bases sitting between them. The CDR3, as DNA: TGCGCCAGCAGCCAAACAGGGTTGGAGACCCAGTACTTC. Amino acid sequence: CASSQTGLETQYF.

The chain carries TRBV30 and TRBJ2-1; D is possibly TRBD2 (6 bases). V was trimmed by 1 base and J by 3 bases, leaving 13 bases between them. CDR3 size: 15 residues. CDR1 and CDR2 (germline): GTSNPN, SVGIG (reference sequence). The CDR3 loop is CAWSGNTGGYNEQFF. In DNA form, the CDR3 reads TGTGCCTGGAGTGGGAACACCGGGGGCTACAATGAGCAGTTCTTC.

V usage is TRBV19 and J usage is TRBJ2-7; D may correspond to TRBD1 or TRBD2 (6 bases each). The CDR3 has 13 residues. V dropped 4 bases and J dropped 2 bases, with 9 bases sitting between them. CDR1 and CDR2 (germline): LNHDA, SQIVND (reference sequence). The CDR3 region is CASSTGDTYEQYF. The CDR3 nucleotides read TGTGCCAGTAGTACGGGGGACACCTACGAGCAGTACTTC.

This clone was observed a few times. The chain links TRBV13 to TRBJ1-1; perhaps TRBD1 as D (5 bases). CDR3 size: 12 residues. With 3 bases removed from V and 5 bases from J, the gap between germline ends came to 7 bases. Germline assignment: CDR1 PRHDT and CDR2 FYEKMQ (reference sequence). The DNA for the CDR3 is TGTGCCAGCAGCTTCAGGGATACTGAAGCTTTCTTT. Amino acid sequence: CASSFRDTEAFF.

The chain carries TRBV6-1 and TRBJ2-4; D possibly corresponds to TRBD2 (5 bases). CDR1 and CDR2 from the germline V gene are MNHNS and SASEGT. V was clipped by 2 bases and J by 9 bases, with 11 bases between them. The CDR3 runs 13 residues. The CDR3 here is CASSELGAGIQYF. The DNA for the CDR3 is TGTGCCAGCAGTGAATTGGGCGCGGGCATTCAGTACTTC.

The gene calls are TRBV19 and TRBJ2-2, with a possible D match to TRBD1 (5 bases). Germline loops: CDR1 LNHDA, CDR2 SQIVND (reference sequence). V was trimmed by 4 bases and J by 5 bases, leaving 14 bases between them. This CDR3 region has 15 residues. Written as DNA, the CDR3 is TGTGCCAGTAGTAACGGCAGGGCTCCGACCGGGGAGCTGTTTTTT. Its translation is CASSNGRAPTGELFF.

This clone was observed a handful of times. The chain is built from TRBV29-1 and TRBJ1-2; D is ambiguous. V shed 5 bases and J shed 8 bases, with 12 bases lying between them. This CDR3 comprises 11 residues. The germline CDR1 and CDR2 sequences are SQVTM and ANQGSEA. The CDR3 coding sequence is TGCAGCGTTACAGTCCCCTACGGCTACACCTTC. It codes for CSVTVPYGYTF.

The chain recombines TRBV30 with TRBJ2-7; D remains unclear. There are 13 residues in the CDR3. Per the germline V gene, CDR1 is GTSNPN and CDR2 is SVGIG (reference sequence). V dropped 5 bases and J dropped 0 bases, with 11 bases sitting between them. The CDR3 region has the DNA TGTGCCTGGGCCAAGGGTAGCTCCTACGAGCAGTACTTC. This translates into CAWAKGSSYEQYF.

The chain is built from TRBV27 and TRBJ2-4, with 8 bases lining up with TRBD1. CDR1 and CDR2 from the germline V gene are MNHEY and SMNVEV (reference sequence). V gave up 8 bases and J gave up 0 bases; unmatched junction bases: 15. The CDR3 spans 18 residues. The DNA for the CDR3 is TGTGCCAGCCCCGGGACAGGTCCACTTTTAGGAGCCAAAAACATTCAGTACTTC. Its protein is CASPGTGPLLGAKNIQYF.

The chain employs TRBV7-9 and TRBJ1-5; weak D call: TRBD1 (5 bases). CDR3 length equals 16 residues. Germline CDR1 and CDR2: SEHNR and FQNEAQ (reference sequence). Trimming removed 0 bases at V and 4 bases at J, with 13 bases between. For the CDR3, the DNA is TGTGCCAGCAGCTTAGCCAGAGGGGCAGTTAATCAGCCCCAGCATTTT. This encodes CASSLARGAVNQPQHF.

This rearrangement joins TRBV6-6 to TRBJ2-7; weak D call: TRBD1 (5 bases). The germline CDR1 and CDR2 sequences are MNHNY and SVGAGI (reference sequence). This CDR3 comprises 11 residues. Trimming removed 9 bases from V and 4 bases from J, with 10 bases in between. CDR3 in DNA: TGTGCCAGTTTTGGGGCATACGAGCAGTACTTC. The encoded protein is CASFGAYEQYF.

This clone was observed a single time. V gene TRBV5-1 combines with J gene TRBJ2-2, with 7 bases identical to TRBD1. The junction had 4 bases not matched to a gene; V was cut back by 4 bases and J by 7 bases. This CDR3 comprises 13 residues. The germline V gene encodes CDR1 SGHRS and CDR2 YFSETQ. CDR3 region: CASSVQGSGELFF. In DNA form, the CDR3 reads TGCGCCAGCAGCGTACAGGGGAGCGGGGAGCTGTTTTTT. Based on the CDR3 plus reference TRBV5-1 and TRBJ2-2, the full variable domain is KAGVTQTPRYLIKTRGQQVTLSCSPISGHRSVSWYQQTPGQGLQFLFEYFSETQRNKGNFPGRFSGRQFSNSRSEMNVSTLELGDSALYLCASSVQGSGELFFGEGSRLTVL.